This T cell receptor beta chain was identified in a study of blood T cells in healthy people across ages. Study-wide points: It was not known whether donors were CMV positive (a possible confounder of expanded clonotype changes).

Together with a sample-barcoded 5' primer, a J-beta primer mix was included in a second PCR lasting about 6 to 12 cycles. TCRdb itself ran the 5' RACE reads through MiXCR, one entry per CDR3 protein. The table includes some 800,000 distinct CDR3 sequences, 20% to 25% detected once. This CDR3 has 16 amino acids. The ends were cut back, 9 bases at V and 2 bases at J, with 23 bases in the middle. Germline V gives CDR1 SGHVS, CDR2 FQNEAQ. This clonotype was counted at least ten times. No antigen is known for it. A further study also used this sample, focusing on T cells of mothers and their children. In that study: RNA was extracted, and all of it went into cDNA synthesis at 1.5 ug per 15 ul. Several million TCR beta reads per child versus over 8 million per mother.

The sequence came from a boy younger than 18 in good health. The chain couples TRBV7-8 to TRBJ2-7; perhaps D is TRBD1 or TRBD2 (5 bases each). The material sequenced was blood. The CDR3 region is CASGIFLRGPAYEQYF. CDR3 DNA: TGTGCCAGTGGGATCTTCCTCCGGGGCCCTGCCTACGAGCAGTACTTC.